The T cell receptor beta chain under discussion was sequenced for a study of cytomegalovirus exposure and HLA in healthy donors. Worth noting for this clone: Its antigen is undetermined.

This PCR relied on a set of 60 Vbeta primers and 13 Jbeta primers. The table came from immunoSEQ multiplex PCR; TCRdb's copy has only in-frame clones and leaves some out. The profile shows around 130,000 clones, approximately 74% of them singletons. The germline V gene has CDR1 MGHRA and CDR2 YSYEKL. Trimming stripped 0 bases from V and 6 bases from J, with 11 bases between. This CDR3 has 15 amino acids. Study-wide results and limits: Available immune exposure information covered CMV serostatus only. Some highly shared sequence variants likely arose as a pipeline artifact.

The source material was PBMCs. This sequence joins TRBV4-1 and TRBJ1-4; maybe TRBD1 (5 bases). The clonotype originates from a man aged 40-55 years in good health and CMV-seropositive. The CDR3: CASSQDAGFDEKLFF. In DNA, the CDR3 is TGCGCCAGCAGCCAAGACGCAGGGTTCGATGAAAAACTGTTTTTT.